This paragraph reports one T cell receptor beta chain. The assay was immunoSEQ multiplex PCR, and TCRdb's table has in-frame clones only and misses some. This sample yields around 160,000 clones, of which 90% to 95% are seen a single time; approximately 5.5% belongs to the top ten. CDR3 size: 18 residues. V gave up 4 bases and J gave up 10 bases; unmatched junction bases: 17. From germline, CDR1 is KGHDR and CDR2 SFDVKD. The record originates from a study of T cell responses to AZD1222 COVID-19 vaccine. The gene calls are TRBV24-1 and TRBJ2-1; 11 positions agree with TRBD2. This specimen consisted of peripheral blood, obtained 28 days after the second AZD1222 dose. The sequence derives from an adult who received the AZD1222 COVID-19 vaccine. The CDR3 region has the DNA TGTGCCACCAGTGACCTCCCGACTAGCGGGGCCGTCAGAGGGGAGCAGTTCTTC. Its protein product is CATSDLPTSGAVRGEQFF.